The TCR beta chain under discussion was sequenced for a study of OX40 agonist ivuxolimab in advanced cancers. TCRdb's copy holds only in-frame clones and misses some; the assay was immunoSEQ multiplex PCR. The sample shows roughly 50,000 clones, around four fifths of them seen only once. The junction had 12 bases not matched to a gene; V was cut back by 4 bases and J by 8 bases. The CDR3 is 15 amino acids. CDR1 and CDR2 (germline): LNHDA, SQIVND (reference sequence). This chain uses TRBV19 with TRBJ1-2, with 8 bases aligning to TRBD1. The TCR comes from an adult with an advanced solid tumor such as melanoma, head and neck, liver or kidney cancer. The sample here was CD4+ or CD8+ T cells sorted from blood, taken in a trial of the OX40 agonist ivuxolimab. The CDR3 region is CASSTHRQGTEGYTF. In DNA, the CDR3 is TGTGCCAGTAGTACCCACCGACAGGGGACGGAGGGCTACACCTTC.